This T cell receptor beta chain was captured by sequencing in a study of control samples from healthy donors and cancer patients. The data were produced by immunoSEQ multiplex PCR, yet TCRdb's version contains in-frame clones alone and is incomplete. Here the sample spans 100,000 to 150,000 clones, approximately 92% being singletons. The germline V and J ends were trimmed by 4 bases and 9 bases, with 12 bases remaining between them. This CDR3 is 12 amino acids long. Germline CDR1 and CDR2: MNHEY and SMNVEV (reference sequence). The sequence was collected from a man in his forties in good health. The chain joins TRBV27 to TRBJ2-5, with D perhaps being TRBD1 or TRBD2 (5 bases each). The source material was blood. The CDR3 loop is CASSYRGGAQYF. CDR3 sequence (DNA): TGTGCCAGCAGTTACCGGGGCGGCGCCCAGTACTTC.